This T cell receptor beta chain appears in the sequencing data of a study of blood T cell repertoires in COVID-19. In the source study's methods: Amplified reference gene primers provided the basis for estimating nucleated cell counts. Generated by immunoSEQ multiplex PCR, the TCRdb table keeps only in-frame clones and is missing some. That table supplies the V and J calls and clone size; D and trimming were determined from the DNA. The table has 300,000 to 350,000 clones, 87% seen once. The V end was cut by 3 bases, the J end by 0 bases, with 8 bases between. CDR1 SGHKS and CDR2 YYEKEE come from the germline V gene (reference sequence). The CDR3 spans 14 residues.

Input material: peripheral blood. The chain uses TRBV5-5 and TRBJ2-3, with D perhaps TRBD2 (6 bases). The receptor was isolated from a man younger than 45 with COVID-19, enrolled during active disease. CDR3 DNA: TGTGCCAGCAGCTCGGGGGACAGCACAGATACGCAGTATTTT. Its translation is CASSSGDSTDTQYF.